This TCR beta chain was retrieved from a study of T cell changes during pregnancy in multiple sclerosis. Looked up from germline, CDR1 is SNHLY and CDR2 is FYNNEI. V gave up 6 bases and J gave up 3 bases, with 14 bases separating them. This CDR3 contains 14 residues. The assay was immunoSEQ multiplex PCR, and TCRdb's table has in-frame clones only and misses some. The sample records roughly 25,000 clones, 89% being singletons. The V and J genes are TRBV2 and TRBJ1-1; a weak D match, TRBD1 (6 bases). This specimen consisted of CD8+ T cells from peripheral blood mononuclear cells, obtained in the second trimester of pregnancy. The sequence was obtained from a female donor with multiple sclerosis, enrolled in a pregnancy study. This chain's CDR3 is CASRQQGRDTEAFF. DNA for the CDR3: TGTGCCAGCAGACAACAGGGAAGGGACACTGAAGCTTTCTTT.